The 18 T cell receptor beta chains in this list originate from one sample, sequenced in a study of PD-1 blockade in classical Hodgkin lymphoma. Profiling relied on immunoSEQ multiplex PCR, and the TCRdb table lists in-frame clones only, not all of them. This table holds roughly 31,000 clones, roughly 85% found once. Every single patient, without exception, relapsed after autologous stem cell transplantation, and brentuximab vedotin exposure varied. CD4+ T cells were purified from thawed PBMCs by magnetic negative selection. This sample comprised CD4+ T cells from blood, obtained at baseline. These receptors originate from a human donor with classical Hodgkin lymphoma.

The V gene is TRBV6-5, the J gene TRBJ2-1, with 9 bases matching TRBD2. The V and J ends lost 7 bases and 5 bases, in that order; junction bases with no gene match: 9. Germline CDR1 reads MNHEY; CDR2 reads SVGAGI. This CDR3 is built from 15 residues. The CDR3 here is CASKPRLADNNEQFF. CDR3 nucleotides: TGTGCCAGCAAACCTCGACTAGCGGACAACAATGAGCAGTTCTTC.

The chain carries TRBV7-2 and TRBJ1-2, with a possible D match to TRBD1 (5 bases). Germline V lookup: CDR1 SGHTA, CDR2 FQGNSA. V dropped 5 bases and J dropped 7 bases, with 14 bases sitting between them. This CDR3 comprises 13 residues. The CDR3 coding sequence is TGTGCCAGCAGCCACCAAACAGGACCTGGCTACACCTTC. It specifies CASSHQTGPGYTF.

CDR3 loop: CASSFTSGGGETQYF. In nucleotides, the CDR3 is TGTGCCAGCAGCTTCACTAGCGGAGGGGGAGAGACCCAGTACTTC. The rearrangement joins TRBV7-2 to TRBJ2-5; 8 bases match TRBD2. V lost 3 bases and J lost 4; bases outside the gene matches: 7. The CDR3 contains 15 residues. Germline CDR1 SGHTA, CDR2 FQGNSA.

J is TRBJ2-5 and V is TRBV28; perhaps D is TRBD1 or TRBD2 (5 bases each). The CDR3 is 15 residues long. Trimming left V 4 bases short and J 5 bases short, with 17 bases between. Germline V CDR1 and CDR2: MDHEN, SYDVKM. The DNA of the CDR3 is TGTGCCAGCAGTTCGGCCGGGGCCACGAAGGAGACCCAGTACTTC. As protein: CASSSAGATKETQYF.

This clone was seen a single time. The CDR3 loop is CASSLSGTSGINEQFF. The CDR3 coding sequence is TGTGCCAGCAGTTTATCGGGGACTAGCGGAATCAATGAGCAGTTCTTC. The chain employs TRBV28 and TRBJ2-1; 11 bases are shared with TRBD2. Germline V gene sequence: CDR1 MDHEN, CDR2 SYDVKM. The CDR3 extends over 16 amino acids. The J segment lost 6 bases and the V segment lost 1 base, leaving 5 bases of the junction unmatched.

CDR3 sequence (DNA): TGCGCCAGCAGCTTGGGTAATAGCGGGAGTGGAGAGACCCAGTACTTC. The encoded protein is CASSLGNSGSGETQYF. The rearrangement joins TRBV5-1 to TRBJ2-5; 9 bases are a match to TRBD2. This CDR3 comprises 16 residues. Looked up from germline, CDR1 is SGHRS and CDR2 is YFSETQ. The V segment lost 0 bases and the J segment 4 bases; nucleotides outside the gene matches: 7.

The genes are TRBV7-2 and TRBJ2-1; tentatively, D is TRBD1 or TRBD2 (5 bases each). The CDR3 runs 13 residues. The germline V gene has CDR1 SGHTA and CDR2 FQGNSA. The germline V and J ends were trimmed by 5 bases and 6 bases, with 11 bases remaining between them. The CDR3 region has the DNA TGTGCCAGCAGCGAGGGACCGGGCAATGAGCAGTTCTTC. Amino acid sequence: CASSEGPGNEQFF.

The rearrangement uses TRBV19 and TRBJ1-2; D gene ambiguous. Germline-derived CDR1 and CDR2 are LNHDA and SQIVND (reference sequence). The CDR3 runs 15 residues. The V end was cut by 7 bases, the J end by 4 bases, with 19 bases between. CDR3 bases: TGTGCCAGTACTCGGTTGGGCAGGTTGACCTATGGCTACACCTTC. This sequence encodes CASTRLGRLTYGYTF.

This chain joins TRBV14 and TRBJ2-1; D is unresolved. Trimming took 4 bases from V and 8 from J, leaving 12 bases between them. The germline CDR1 and CDR2 sequences are SGHDN and FVKESK. The length of the CDR3 is 13 residues. Here the CDR3 DNA reads TGTGCCAGCAGCCTCCTTATGGGGTATGAGCAGTTCTTC. It yields the protein CASSLLMGYEQFF.

The V call is TRBV6-5, the J call TRBJ2-1; unclear D gene. Germline CDR1 is MNHEY and CDR2 is SVGAGI. The germline V and J ends were trimmed by 0 bases and 12 bases, with 15 bases remaining between them. CDR3 length equals 14 residues. The CDR3 DNA reads as TGTGCCAGCAGTTACTCGAGGTCCACAATGAGGCAGTTCTTC. Translation: CASSYSRSTMRQFF.

This clone has just one count. The rearrangement joins TRBV28 to TRBJ1-2; the match to TRBD1 covers 7 bases. The junction had 7 bases not matched to a gene; V was cut back by 10 bases and J by 2 bases. CDR3 length equals 13 residues. Looked up from germline, CDR1 is MDHEN and CDR2 is SYDVKM. The CDR3 protein is CAIVTGSNYGYTF. The DNA of the CDR3 is TGTGCCATCGTGACAGGGTCAAACTATGGCTACACCTTC.

J is TRBJ2-7 and V is TRBV7-7, with D perhaps TRBD1 or TRBD2 (7 bases each). Trimming took 5 bases from V and 4 from J, leaving 15 bases between them. This CDR3 has 14 residues. Germline CDR1 reads SSHAT; CDR2 reads FNYEAQ (reference sequence). The CDR3: CASSPSAGQYEQYF. Written as DNA, the CDR3 is TGTGCCAGCAGCCCCTCAGCGGGACAGTACGAGCAGTACTTC.

The chain couples TRBV27 to TRBJ2-1; 8 bases are shared with TRBD1. CDR3 length: 14 amino acids. V was pared by 5 bases and J by 2 bases, with 2 bases of the junction left unmatched. Germline V gives CDR1 MNHEY, CDR2 SMNVEV (reference sequence). The CDR3 loop is CASSPGQAYNEQFF. CDR3 nucleotides: TGTGCCAGCAGTCCGGGACAGGCCTACAATGAGCAGTTCTTC.

The rearrangement links TRBV29-1 to TRBJ2-1, with 8 bases that match TRBD2. Germline CDR1 is SQVTM and CDR2 is ANQGSEA. The CDR3 runs 12 residues. V shed 7 bases and J 6 bases; nucleotides not matched to a gene: 5. For the CDR3, the DNA is TGCAGCGGGCTAGCGGGCATCAATGAGCAGTTCTTC. Protein sequence: CSGLAGINEQFF.

This clone was seen only a few times. This rearrangement joins TRBV29-1 to TRBJ1-1; TRBD1 aligns across 8 bases. Germline V gene data show CDR1 as SQVTM and CDR2 as ANQGSEA. The CDR3 spans 13 residues. The trim removed 6 bases at V and 2 bases at J, leaving 5 bases unmatched. Written as DNA, the CDR3 is TGCAGCGTCCAAGGACAGGGTAACACTGAAGCTTTCTTT. Protein sequence: CSVQGQGNTEAFF. Full variable domain (remainder filled in from reference TRBV29-1 and TRBJ1-1): SAVISQKPSRDICQRGTSLTIQCQVDSQVTMMFWYRQQPGQSLTLIATANQGSEATYESGFVIDKFPISRPNLTFSTLTVSNMSPEDSSIYLCSVQGQGNTEAFFGQGTRLTVV.

The V and J genes are TRBV7-9 and TRBJ2-1, with TRBD2 matching 7 bases. This CDR3 region has 15 residues. The germline CDR1 and CDR2 sequences are SEHNR and FQNEAQ (reference sequence). V was pared by 5 bases and J by 5 bases, with 9 bases of the junction left unmatched. The CDR3 here is CASSPFLAGDNEQFF. CDR3 nucleotide sequence: TGTGCCAGCAGCCCCTTCCTGGCGGGAGACAATGAGCAGTTCTTC.

This chain connects TRBV18 to TRBJ2-1, with 9 bases matching TRBD1. The germline V gene encodes CDR1 KGHSH and CDR2 LQKENI. The CDR3 sequence is 18 residues long. J was trimmed by 5 bases and V by 0 bases; bases with no gene match: 11. CDR3 sequence: CASSPPLSGTGKDNEQFF. In DNA, the CDR3 is TGTGCCAGCTCACCACCACTATCCGGGACAGGGAAGGACAATGAGCAGTTCTTC.

The chain uses TRBV14 and TRBJ1-1; D might be TRBD1 (5 bases). The germline V gene encodes CDR1 SGHDN and CDR2 FVKESK. Trimming removed 6 bases from V and 11 bases from J, with 13 bases in between. The CDR3 has 11 amino acids. As DNA, the CDR3 is TGTGCCAGCAGTAAGGGGCTGTCGGCTTTCTTT. Amino acids: CASSKGLSAFF.